This T cell receptor (beta chain) is drawn from a study of metastatic and nonmetastatic thyroid tumors. Every patient underwent thyroid surgery untreated. Source study methods: Variation in CDR3 across clinicopathological groups served as the basis for constructing a distant-metastasis classifier in papillary thyroid cancer. From the PCR reads, TCRdb re-called clones with MiXCR. These V and J calls are TCRdb output, not the study's own analysis. The sample shows around 19,000 clones, approximately 11% of them seen only once. The CDR3 spans 15 residues. Trimming removed 1 base at V and 3 bases at J, with 9 bases between. Germline-derived CDR1 and CDR2 are SGHTA and FQGNSA. Study-level findings and limits: For both blood and tumor, malignant thyroid tumors reportedly showed significantly higher TCR beta diversity than benign nodules did.

This clone occurred many times. Its matching antigen is unknown. This clonotype originated in a female donor with papillary thyroid cancer or a benign thyroid nodule (not recorded which). Some clones in this sample may be carry-over from other donors' samples. This chain connects TRBV7-2 to TRBJ2-2, with D perhaps matching TRBD1 (5 bases). The sample comprised blood. The CDR3 reads CASSLGQGDTGELFF. CDR3 nucleotide sequence: TGTGCCAGCAGCTTAGGGCAAGGGGACACCGGGGAGCTGTTTTTT. The variable domain in full, completed from reference TRBV7-2 and TRBJ2-2, reads GAGVSQSPSNKVTEKGKDVELRCDPISGHTALYWYRQSLGQGLEFLIYFQGNSAPDKSGLPSDRFSAERTGGSVSTLTIQRTQQEDSAVYLCASSLGQGDTGELFFGEGSRLTVL.